Each of the 6 T cell receptor beta chains below was sequenced from the same sample in a study of blood T cells in healthy people across ages. The second PCR ran roughly 6 to 12 cycles with a sample-barcoded 5' primer and J-beta primers. TCRdb recomputed calls from the 5' RACE reads with MiXCR, one row per CDR3 protein. The repertoire holds approximately 1.5 million distinct CDR3 sequences, with about 35% as singletons. Material for sequencing was blood. Source of these receptors: a woman aged 25-40 years in good health.

This chain uses TRBV12-3 or TRBV12-4 with TRBJ1-2; unclear D gene. The ends were cut back, 6 bases at V and 5 bases at J, with 16 bases in the middle. The CDR3 is 14 residues long. CDR3 residues: CASSPFGGRYGYTF. The CDR3 DNA sequence: TGTGCCAGCAGCCCGTTCGGTGGGCGGTATGGCTACACCTTC.

This clonotype was counted many times. The chain carries TRBV15 and TRBJ2-7, with a possible D match to TRBD1 (6 bases). The V gene's germline CDR1 is LNHNV and CDR2 YYDKDF (reference sequence). Trimming left V 7 bases short and J 1 base short, with 14 bases between. This CDR3 has 14 residues. In DNA form, the CDR3 reads TGTGCCACCAACCTGAGAGACAGGTCCTACGAGCAGTACTTC. Encoded protein: CATNLRDRSYEQYF. Based on the CDR3 plus reference TRBV15 and TRBJ2-7, the full variable domain is DAMVIQNPRYQVTQFGKPVTLSCSQTLNHNVMYWYQQKSSQAPKLLFHYYDKDFNNEADTPDNFQSRRPNTSFCFLDIRSPGLGDTAMYLCATNLRDRSYEQYFGPGTRLTVT.

Of note for this clonotype: A junction boundary mismatches the germline segment, possibly from a read error. The chain carries TRBV20-1 and TRBJ2-7; weak D call: TRBD1 (5 bases). The CDR3 has 15 residues. Per the germline V gene, CDR1 is DFQATT and CDR2 is SNEGSKA (reference sequence). CDR3 region: CSARAHSQGIYEQYF. In nucleotides, the CDR3 is TGCAGTGCCAGAGCACACTCGCAGGGAATCTACGAGCAGTACTTC.

This clonotype was seen only a few times. The rearrangement links TRBV5-1 to TRBJ2-3; 9 nucleotides match TRBD2. After removal of 0 bases from V and 0 bases from J, the junction contained 5 bases not matched to a gene. Germline-derived CDR1 and CDR2 are SGHRS and YFSETQ. CDR3 length: 17 residues. As DNA, the CDR3 is TGCGCCAGCAGCTTGGTAGGGACTAGCATTAGCACAGATACGCAGTATTTT. This sequence encodes CASSLVGTSISTDTQYF.

The J gene is TRBJ2-5, the V gene TRBV5-1, with D possibly being TRBD1 (6 bases). The CDR3 contains 14 residues. Per germline, CDR1 SGHRS and CDR2 YFSETQ. The ends were cut back, 4 bases at V and 5 bases at J, with 15 bases in the middle. The CDR3 protein is CASSPGQPRETQYF. CDR3 in DNA: TGCGCCAGCAGCCCAGGACAGCCGAGGGAGACCCAGTACTTC. Complete variable domain (other parts from reference TRBV5-1 and TRBJ2-5): KAGVTQTPRYLIKTRGQQVTLSCSPISGHRSVSWYQQTPGQGLQFLFEYFSETQRNKGNFPGRFSGRQFSNSRSEMNVSTLELGDSALYLCASSPGQPRETQYFGPGTRLLVL.

This clonotype was observed a handful of times. The V call is TRBV12-3 or TRBV12-4, the J call TRBJ2-3, with D possibly matching TRBD2 (6 bases). The V gene lost 5 bases and the J gene lost 2 bases, with 26 bases spanning the gap. This CDR3 is 19 amino acids long. The CDR3 DNA follows: TGTGCCAGCAGTCTTATATCCCGGCGGGGTTCGAAATACACAGATACGCAGTATTTT. Translating it yields CASSLISRRGSKYTDTQYF.